One and the same sample provided the 14 T cell receptor beta chains below, sequenced in a study of neurological immune-mediated disorders. TCRdb passed the 5' RACE reads through MiXCR, listing each CDR3 protein once. Counted here are some 95,000 distinct CDR3 sequences, 3.5% to 4% occurring once; the ten biggest clones make up 5.5% to 6.5%. Sequenced: PBMCs. The receptors come from a woman younger than 35 with multiple sclerosis.

In this sample, this clonotype turned up a few times. V and J are TRBV28 and TRBJ1-3; unclear D gene. Trimming left V 8 bases short and J 1 base short, with 12 bases between. Germline V lookup: CDR1 MDHEN, CDR2 SYDVKM. The CDR3 has 14 residues. CDR3 region: CASHTALSGNTIYF. DNA of the CDR3: TGTGCCAGCCATACCGCCCTTTCTGGAAACACCATATATTTT.

This clonotype was seen many times. The rearrangement joins TRBV29-1 to TRBJ2-7; 11 bases line up with TRBD2. CDR1 SQVTM and CDR2 ANQGSEA come from the germline V gene. The ends lost 6 bases at V and 2 bases at J; junction bases unmatched: 9. CDR3 length: 15 residues. CDR3 nucleotides: TGCAGCGTCGGGGAGCCTAGCGGGGGGACCTACGAGCAGTACTTC. Translation gives CSVGEPSGGTYEQYF.

By share of the sample, this clonotype is medium-sized (0.01 to 0.1%). The rearrangement links TRBV28 to TRBJ2-1, with 13 positions matching TRBD2. The V gene's germline CDR1 is MDHEN and CDR2 SYDVKM. The CDR3 sequence is 18 residues long. The junction had 8 bases not matched to a gene; V was cut back by 3 bases and J by 3 bases. The CDR3 DNA is TGTGCCAGCAGTTTGGGACTAGCGGGGTTTATTATCTACAATGAGCAGTTCTTC. This codes for CASSLGLAGFIIYNEQFF.

This clonotype was observed at least ten times. The chain combines TRBV7-8 with TRBJ2-7, with D perhaps being TRBD1 or TRBD2 (5 bases each). V was shortened by 6 bases and J by 5 bases, with 17 bases between the two germline ends. The CDR3 covers 14 residues. Germline CDR1 is SGHVS and CDR2 is FQNEAQ. CDR3 DNA sequence: TGTGCCAGCAGGCCAGAGGTTCGGGGCCACGAGCAGTACTTC. Its protein is CASRPEVRGHEQYF.

This clonotype has ten or more counts. The rearrangement joins TRBV6-2 or TRBV6-3 to TRBJ2-7; D ambiguous. The V gene's germline CDR1 is MNHEY and CDR2 SVGEGT. Between the trimmed V and J ends, which lost 5 bases and 2 bases, there was a span of 13 bases. The CDR3 is made up of 14 amino acids. The DNA of the CDR3 is TGTGCCAGCAGTACCTCGCTTCGACCCTACGAGCAGTACTTC. Protein product: CASSTSLRPYEQYF.

In its sample, this clonotype was seen many times. The chain carries TRBV5-1 and TRBJ2-1, with 10 bases that match TRBD1. CDR1 SGHRS and CDR2 YFSETQ come from the germline V gene. The J segment lost 7 bases and the V segment lost 0 bases, leaving 1 base of the junction unmatched. The CDR3 consists of 14 residues. CDR3 sequence: CASSLEDRGNEQFF. CDR3 DNA sequence: TGCGCCAGCAGCTTGGAGGACAGGGGGAATGAGCAGTTCTTC.

About this clonotype itself: This may be a read error, as it is one base from a much larger clone. The chain uses TRBV12-3 or TRBV12-4 and TRBJ2-7; 9 nucleotides agree with TRBD1. This CDR3 is 16 amino acids long. V lost 5 bases, J lost 7 bases, and 15 bases stayed unmatched. The CDR3 DNA follows: TGTGCCAGCAGTGAGTCCGGGACAGGGTTTCGGAATGAGCAGTACTTC. Amino acids: CASSESGTGFRNEQYF.

Comment on this clonotype: Compared with germline, one end of the junction differs, possibly owing to a read error. The chain carries TRBV7-2 and TRBJ1-2; D is perhaps TRBD1 (5 bases). Per germline, CDR1 SGHTA and CDR2 FQGNSA. The CDR3 totals 13 residues. CDR3 coding DNA: TGTGTCAGCAGCTTAGGCCAGGGTGGTGGCTACACCTTC. It is translated as CVSSLGQGGGYTF. The full variable domain, with the rest looked up from reference TRBV7-2 and TRBJ1-2, is GAGVSQSPSNKVTEKGKDVELRCDPISGHTALYWYRQSLGQGLEFLIYFQGNSAPDKSGLPSDRFSAERTGGSVSTLTIQRTQQEDSAVYLCVSSLGQGGGYTFGSGTRLTVV.

This clonotype showed up many times. This chain uses TRBV20-1 with TRBJ2-5; 7 bases agree with TRBD1. V trimming: 3 bases; J trimming: 4 bases; junction bases outside the gene matches: 11. The CDR3 has 15 amino acids. The germline V gene encodes CDR1 DFQATT and CDR2 SNEGSKA (reference sequence). The CDR3 region is CSARGQTGVGETQYF. The CDR3 nucleotides read TGCAGTGCTAGGGGGCAAACAGGGGTCGGAGAGACCCAGTACTTC.

This clonotype was recorded at least ten times. CDR3 nucleotide sequence: TGTGCCAGCTCACCACTTGAGACAGCCACCTACGAGCAGTACTTC. Protein: CASSPLETATYEQYF. The rearrangement uses TRBV18 and TRBJ2-7, with D tentatively TRBD1 (5 bases). The CDR3 totals 15 residues. V shed 1 base and J shed 2 bases, with 12 bases lying between them. Germline values: CDR1 KGHSH, CDR2 LQKENI.

This clonotype was picked up many times. CDR3 protein: CSASSGSRTYF. The CDR3 nucleotides are TGCAGTGCTAGTAGCGGGAGCCGAACGTATTTT. The chain carries TRBV20-1 and TRBJ2-3; 9 bases are shared with TRBD2. The length of the CDR3 is 11 residues. V shed 3 bases and J 14 bases; nucleotides not matched to a gene: 6. CDR1 and CDR2 from the germline V gene are DFQATT and SNEGSKA (reference sequence).

This clonotype was counted ten times or more. The rearrangement uses TRBV5-1 and TRBJ1-1, with 9 bases matching TRBD1. Looked up from germline, CDR1 is SGHRS and CDR2 is YFSETQ. The junction had 8 bases not matched to a gene; V was cut back by 4 bases and J by 7 bases. This CDR3 has 14 amino acids. For the CDR3, the DNA is TGCGCCAGCAGCGCCGGACAGGGGCACGGTGAAGCTTTCTTT. The encoded protein is CASSAGQGHGEAFF.

This clonotype has ten or more counts. The chain employs TRBV14 and TRBJ2-3; perhaps TRBD1 as D (6 bases). The CDR3 extends over 12 amino acids. Trimming cost V 10 bases and J 6 bases, with 14 bases left between them. Germline assignment: CDR1 SGHDN and CDR2 FVKESK. CDR3 DNA sequence: TGTGCCAAACAGGGAAGTGAGGATACGCAGTATTTT. It yields the protein CAKQGSEDTQYF.

This clonotype was recorded many times. The chain combines TRBV7-2 with TRBJ2-3; possibly TRBD2 for D (6 bases). The CDR3 spans 15 residues. Trimming removed 3 bases from V and 3 bases from J, with 13 bases in between. Germline CDR1 is SGHTA and CDR2 is FQGNSA. In DNA, the CDR3 is TGTGCCAGCAGCTTCCGGGGGAGCAGAACAGATACGCAGTATTTT. Amino acid sequence: CASSFRGSRTDTQYF.